Below are 9 T cell receptor beta chains sequenced from a single sample in a study of T cell clonality in common variable immunodeficiency (dated by TCRdb to 2013 to 2016). Study-wide conclusions, independent of this receptor: Reportedly, TCRbeta sequences from CVID had fewer deletions and N-nucleotide insertions, and highly modified clones with 13 or more V deletions were absent from CVID.

No antigen has been identified for these receptors. The library came from the immunoSEQ multiplex PCR assay. Sourced from immuneACCESS, this table was stored by TCRdb with only in-frame sequences that have V and J called. A share of the clones is absent; for the studies checked, an unresolved V gene accounts for under half, and the remainder has no known explanation. This sample has around 30,000 clones, none of them a singleton. About 27% of the sample goes to the ten largest clones. Material for sequencing was peripheral blood mononuclear cells. These receptors came from a human donor with common variable immunodeficiency.

This clone came up many times. From the germline J gene comes the end of the CDR3, since the read stops 3 residues before it. The chain combines TRBV24-1 with TRBJ2-6, with 11 positions matching TRBD2. The CDR3 sequence is 17 residues long. The J segment lost 4 bases and the V segment lost 12 bases, leaving 13 bases of the junction unmatched. Germline V lookup: CDR1 KGHDR, CDR2 SFDVKD. The CDR3 protein is CAPTPLAGGRGANVLTF. CDR3 bases read: TGTGCCCCCACCCCGCTAGCGGGAGGCCGGGGGGCCAACGTC.

A few counts support this clone. Coverage ceases 3 residues before the CDR3 finishes, and the germline J gene fills in the end. The chain combines TRBV19 with TRBJ1-5; no definite D call. V was cut by 7 bases and J by 6 bases, with 10 bases left in between. The germline V gene encodes CDR1 LNHDA and CDR2 SQIVND (reference sequence). The CDR3 has 12 amino acids. The CDR3 protein is CASISNRQPQHF. The sequenced CDR3 bases are TGTGCCAGTATTAGCAATCGTCAGCCC. Combining the CDR3 with reference TRBV19 and TRBJ1-5 gives the whole variable domain DGGITQSPKYLFRKEGQNVTLSCEQNLNHDAMYWYRQDPGQGLRLIYYSQIVNDFQKGDIAEGYSVSREKKESFPLTVTSAQKNPTAFYLCASISNRQPQHFGDGTRLSIL.

Points on this clone: Coverage ceases 3 residues before the CDR3 finishes, and the germline J gene fills in the end. The V and J genes are TRBV30 and TRBJ1-2; D call uncertain. V was cut by 4 bases and J by 0 bases, with 15 bases left in between. The CDR3 totals 15 residues. The germline V gene has CDR1 GTSNPN and CDR2 SVGIG (reference sequence). CDR3 sequence: CAWKMFPRANYGYTF. CDR3 bases read: TGTGCCTGGAAGATGTTCCCGCGAGCTAACTATGGC.

For this clone: The missing CDR3 end, 3 residues past where the read stops, is filled in from the germline J gene. The chain is built from TRBV19 and TRBJ1-5, with D possibly TRBD1 on 6 matching bases. The V end lost 3 bases, the J end lost 2 bases, and 11 bases lay between the germline ends. Germline V gives CDR1 LNHDA, CDR2 SQIVND (reference sequence). This CDR3 contains 15 residues. CDR3 sequence: CASSMSGVRNQPQHF. The sequenced part of the CDR3 DNA is TGTGCCAGTAGTATGTCAGGGGTGCGCAATCAGCCC.

In regard to this clone: The read falls 3 residues short of the CDR3 end, and the missing part is taken from the germline J gene. The rearrangement joins TRBV7-2 to TRBJ2-2; TRBD1 might be the D (6 bases). Germline loops: CDR1 SGHTA, CDR2 FQGNSA. Trimming left V 5 bases short and J 1 base short, with 11 bases between. The CDR3 contains 15 residues. This CDR3 reads CASSPGQQNTGELFF. The CDR3 bases that were read are TGTGCCAGCAGCCCGGGACAACAGAACACCGGGGAG.

Note on this clone: The CDR3 is cut off 3 residues early in the read; its end comes from the germline J gene. The rearrangement links TRBV7-2 to TRBJ1-6; D is uncertain. This CDR3 is 15 amino acids long. CDR1 SGHTA and CDR2 FQGNSA come from the germline V gene. V was cut by 4 bases and J by 5 bases, with 12 bases left in between. The CDR3 protein is CASSSKVLDNSPLHF. The DNA read from the CDR3 is TGTGCCAGCAGCTCGAAGGTCCTAGATAATTCACCC. The full variable domain, completed using reference TRBV7-2 and TRBJ1-6, is GAGVSQSPSNKVTEKGKDVELRCDPISGHTALYWYRQSLGQGLEFLIYFQGNSAPDKSGLPSDRFSAERTGGSVSTLTIQRTQQEDSAVYLCASSSKVLDNSPLHFGNGTRLTVT.

In this sample, this clone turned up a few times. The read terminates 3 residues ahead of where the CDR3 ends, so the germline J gene completes it. V gene TRBV18 combines with J gene TRBJ2-6; 7 bases line up with TRBD1. The CDR3 has 19 amino acids. The V segment lost 6 bases and the J segment 0 bases; nucleotides outside the gene matches: 14. CDR1 is KGHSH and CDR2 is LQKENI in the germline V gene. CDR3 residues: CASSFFIRDSYSGANVLTF. The CDR3 DNA, read in part, is TGTGCCAGCTCTTTCTTCATAAGGGACAGCTACTCTGGGGCCAACGTC.

This clone has ten or more counts. The observed sequence ends 3 residues before the CDR3 terminus, with the missing tail filled in from the germline J gene. This rearrangement joins TRBV7-3 to TRBJ2-1; 13 nucleotides align to TRBD2. The CDR3 totals 16 residues. After removal of 5 bases from V and 4 bases from J, the junction contained 5 bases not matched to a gene. Germline V gives CDR1 SGHTA, CDR2 FQGTGA. The DNA read from the CDR3 is TGTGCCAGCAGCATAGGACTAGCGGGAGCGTACAATGAG. It codes for CASSIGLAGAYNE. The CDR3 reads in full as CASSIGLAGAYNEQFF.

This clone was picked up many times. The sequence runs out 3 residues before the end of the CDR3; the remainder is reconstructed from the germline J gene. V and J are TRBV10-3 and TRBJ2-2, with 8 bases that match TRBD1. J was trimmed by 0 bases and V by 4 bases; bases with no gene match: 4. The CDR3 has 16 amino acids. From germline, CDR1 is ENHRY and CDR2 SYGVKD. The CDR3 loop is CAISVDRGTNTGELFF. The part of the CDR3 DNA that was read is TGTGCCATCAGTGTAGACAGGGGTACGAACACCGGGGAG.